This TCR beta chain was found in a study of shared clonotypes between healthy human individuals. CDR1 MNHNY and CDR2 SVGAGI come from the germline V gene (reference sequence). V trimming: 10 bases; J trimming: 4 bases; junction bases outside the gene matches: 15. The CDR3 is 16 residues long. Profiled with immunoSEQ multiplex PCR; TCRdb holds only in-frame clones, not every one. The sample includes about 380,000 clones, roughly 96% of them seen just once. Regarding the study as a whole: The study drew on few donors, limiting represented genetic and exposure-history diversity. Clonotype sharing among donors likely depends on sequencing depth.

On this clone itself: The target antigen is unknown.

The chain recombines TRBV6-6 with TRBJ2-1, with TRBD2 matching 8 bases. The receptor comes from a young man in good health. The sample was memory CD8+ T cells sorted from blood. Regarding subset: CD45RO+ cells pooled with CCR7-negative TemRA cells. The CDR3 DNA sequence: TGTGCCACCAACTCTTGGGGGACGGGAGGGTACAATGAGCAGTTCTTC. Amino acids: CATNSWGTGGYNEQFF.